One and the same sample provided the 20 T cell receptor beta chains below, sequenced in a study of T cells in Graves' hyperthyroidism and ophthalmopathy. TCR beta CDR3 region amplification was performed from RNA transcripts. HTBI primers drove first-round RT-PCR of the TCR CDR3. TCRdb used MiXCR to reprocess the multiplex PCR reads, holding one entry per CDR3 protein. In the table there are over 650,000 distinct CDR3 sequences, around 17% of which are singletons. Sequenced sample: blood. The source of these receptors is a man in his late teens or twenties with Graves' hyperthyroidism.

This clonotype was counted at least ten times. This CDR3 reads CASREEPGLAGAEQFF. The CDR3 DNA reads as TGTGCCAGCAGAGAGGAACCGGGACTAGCGGGAGCTGAGCAGTTCTTC. The chain joins TRBV27 to TRBJ2-1; TRBD2 aligns across 14 bases. Germline V gene sequence: CDR1 MNHEY, CDR2 SMNVEV (reference sequence). With 6 bases clipped from V and 9 bases from J, the junction kept 10 bases outside the gene matches. This CDR3 is 16 amino acids long.

This clonotype has a count of ten or more. V is TRBV20-1 and J is TRBJ2-5, with 7 positions matching TRBD1. The trim removed 6 bases at V and 0 bases at J, leaving 10 bases unmatched. Germline V gives CDR1 DFQATT, CDR2 SNEGSKA (reference sequence). This CDR3 has 15 amino acids. CDR3 coding DNA: TGCAGTGCCTCGGCCGGGACAGCGTACCAAGAGACCCAGTACTTC. This encodes CSASAGTAYQETQYF.

In this sample, this clonotype turned up a few times. This chain joins TRBV5-1 and TRBJ2-5; 10 nucleotides align to TRBD1. Trimming at V came to 0 bases and at J to 5 bases, leaving 7 bases not matched to a gene. This CDR3 spans 16 amino acids. Germline V lookup: CDR1 SGHRS, CDR2 YFSETQ. CDR3 sequence: CASSLGATGGSETQYF. DNA for the CDR3: TGCGCCAGCAGCTTGGGGGCGACAGGGGGCTCGGAGACCCAGTACTTC.

V is TRBV12-3 or TRBV12-4 and J is TRBJ1-2, with D uncertain. The CDR3 loop spans 16 amino acids. The V and J ends lost 1 base and 0 bases respectively, with 12 bases between them. CDR3 sequence (DNA): TGTGCCAGCAGTTTAGTTCTAGGGATAGCTAACTATGGCTACACCTTC. Translating gives CASSLVLGIANYGYTF.

The sample holds a few counts of this clonotype. The junction does not match germline at one end; this may be a read error. CDR3 amino acids: CAISLYGAENTEAFF. CDR3 nucleotide sequence: TGTGCCATCAGTTTATACGGGGCAGAGAACACTGAAGCTTTCTTT. The rearrangement links TRBV28 to TRBJ1-1; maybe TRBD1 (5 bases). This CDR3 is built from 15 residues. Germline values: CDR1 MDHEN, CDR2 SYDVKM.

The chain uses TRBV6-2 or TRBV6-3 and TRBJ2-2, with 13 nucleotides matching TRBD2. Germline CDR1 MNHEY, CDR2 SVGEGT. V lost 6 bases, J lost 6 bases, and 4 bases stayed unmatched. The CDR3 runs to 15 residues. For the CDR3, the DNA is TGTGCCAGCAGATTCGGACTAGCGGGAGCCGGGGAGCTGTTTTTT. It specifies CASRFGLAGAGELFF.

The chain joins TRBV24-1 to TRBJ2-3; D possibly corresponds to TRBD2 (6 bases). Germline CDR1 and CDR2: KGHDR and SFDVKD. CDR3 size: 14 residues. Trimming took 8 bases from V and 0 from J, leaving 11 bases between them. In DNA form, the CDR3 reads TGTGCCACCACCGACGGGACTAGCACAGATACGCAGTATTTT. It encodes CATTDGTSTDTQYF.

This clonotype showed up just a few times. The V and J genes are TRBV7-2 and TRBJ1-6; 8 positions match TRBD1. Unmatched junction bases numbered 8, after V lost 6 bases and J lost 7 bases. This CDR3 spans 15 amino acids. CDR1 is SGHTA and CDR2 is FQGNSA in the germline V gene. The CDR3 loop is CASRIQGARNSPLHF. The CDR3 DNA reads TGTGCCAGCAGAATCCAGGGGGCTAGGAATTCACCCCTCCACTTT.

As to this clonotype: A much more abundant neighbour one base away suggests this may be a read error. This chain connects TRBV2 to TRBJ2-1; 7 nucleotides align to TRBD2. The V gene's germline CDR1 is SNHLY and CDR2 FYNNEI. V gave up 9 bases and J gave up 4 bases; unmatched junction bases: 9. The CDR3 has 14 amino acids. CDR3 DNA sequence: TGTGCCAGTCTCGGGGCTAGCGGTTACAATGAGCAGTTCTTC. It yields the protein CASLGASGYNEQFF.

This clonotype was picked up a small number of times. The chain is built from TRBV2 and TRBJ2-5; D uncertain. This CDR3 has 15 residues. Germline CDR1 reads SNHLY; CDR2 reads FYNNEI. V lost 2 bases and J lost 2, with 12 bases in between. The CDR3 nucleotides read TGTGCCAGCAGTGAAAAGGGCAGTTTTCAAGAGACCCAGTACTTC. As protein: CASSEKGSFQETQYF.

This clonotype was counted a few times. The rearrangement links TRBV6-1 to TRBJ2-6; the D is unclear. The CDR3 is 14 residues long. Trimming took 8 bases from V and 0 from J, leaving 8 bases between them. Germline values: CDR1 MNHNS, CDR2 SASEGT. The CDR3 region has the DNA TGTGCCAGCGGCCAGATCTCTGGGGCCAACGTCCTGACTTTC. It codes for CASGQISGANVLTF.

This clonotype was observed a handful of times. The V and J genes are TRBV7-8 and TRBJ1-5; TRBD1 matches 7 bases. The CDR3 has 16 residues. The V gene end was trimmed by 5 bases and the J gene end by 5 bases; junction bases not matched to a gene: 12. In germline, CDR1 is SGHVS, CDR2 FQNEAQ. The CDR3 region has the DNA TGTGCCAGCAGCGCCTTTAGACAGGGACGGGATCAGCCCCAGCATTTT. Amino acids: CASSAFRQGRDQPQHF.

V gene TRBV13 combines with J gene TRBJ2-2; D is unresolved. Germline V gene lookup returns CDR1 PRHDT and CDR2 FYEKMQ (reference sequence). CDR3 length: 13 amino acids. V was cut by 5 bases and J by 3 bases, with 7 bases left in between. In DNA, the CDR3 is TGTGCCAGCAGCGGGCAGCACACCGGGGAGCTGTTTTTT. Encoded protein: CASSGQHTGELFF. Full variable domain (rest looked up from reference TRBV13 and TRBJ2-2): AAGVIQSPRHLIKEKRETATLKCYPIPRHDTVYWYQQGPGQDPQFLISFYEKMQSDKGSIPDRFSAQQFSDYHSELNMSSLELGDSALYFCASSGQHTGELFFGEGSRLTVL.

This clonotype was counted a few times. The rearrangement joins TRBV28 to TRBJ1-5, with D possibly being TRBD1 (5 bases). V was shortened by 6 bases and J by 6 bases, with 18 bases between the two germline ends. The germline CDR1 and CDR2 sequences are MDHEN and SYDVKM. This CDR3 contains 15 residues. CDR3 sequence: CASSGVWDGGQPQHF. The DNA for the CDR3 is TGTGCCAGCAGCGGGGTTTGGGACGGCGGTCAGCCCCAGCATTTT.

Only a few counts were recorded for this clonotype. This sequence joins TRBV6-2 or TRBV6-3 and TRBJ1-1; no definite D call. The V end was cut by 5 bases, the J end by 3 bases, with 10 bases between. CDR3 size: 13 residues. Germline V gives CDR1 MNHEY, CDR2 SVGEGT. The CDR3 DNA reads as TGTGCCAGCAGTCCAGGCTCCCACACTGAAGCTTTCTTT. Its translation: CASSPGSHTEAFF.

The table lists this clonotype with many counts. This sequence joins TRBV10-3 and TRBJ2-7; D not resolved. With 3 bases removed from V and 3 bases from J, the gap between germline ends came to 3 bases. The CDR3 consists of 11 residues. Germline V lookup: CDR1 ENHRY, CDR2 SYGVKD. As DNA, the CDR3 is TGTGCCATCAGTGACAGCTACGAGCAGTACTTC. Residues: CAISDSYEQYF.

This clonotype has a count of ten or more. The chain links TRBV28 to TRBJ2-7; 8 positions match TRBD1. Per germline, CDR1 MDHEN and CDR2 SYDVKM. Trimming at V came to 7 bases and at J to 0 bases, leaving 5 bases not matched to a gene. The CDR3 length is 14 residues. The CDR3 loop is CASNMGQASYEQYF. CDR3 coding DNA: TGTGCCAGCAACATGGGACAGGCCTCCTACGAGCAGTACTTC.

A few counts support this clonotype. V gene TRBV24-1 combines with J gene TRBJ2-5; perhaps TRBD1 as D (6 bases). V lost 5 bases to trimming and J lost 4 bases, with 16 bases between them. Germline V lookup: CDR1 KGHDR, CDR2 SFDVKD. The CDR3 sequence is 15 residues long. CDR3 sequence (DNA): TGTGCCACCAGTGTGCCCCGGGACAAAGGAGAGACCCAGTACTTC. Translation gives CATSVPRDKGETQYF.

The chain combines TRBV28 with TRBJ1-6; 8 positions match TRBD1. Germline CDR1 MDHEN, CDR2 SYDVKM. This CDR3 has 16 amino acids. V lost 4 bases and J lost 7; bases outside the gene matches: 9. The CDR3 is CASSSGQGSSNSPLHF. DNA for the CDR3: TGTGCCAGCAGTTCCGGACAGGGCAGCTCGAATTCACCCCTCCACTTT.

The V and J genes are TRBV29-1 and TRBJ2-1; 10 nucleotides line up with TRBD2. The length of the CDR3 is 17 residues. Germline V CDR1 and CDR2: SQVTM, ANQGSEA. V shed 7 bases and J 7 bases; nucleotides not matched to a gene: 19. Here the CDR3 reads CSAPPPLTSGIRNEQFF. The CDR3 DNA follows: TGCAGCGCCCCCCCCCCCCTCACTAGCGGGATAAGAAATGAGCAGTTCTTC.